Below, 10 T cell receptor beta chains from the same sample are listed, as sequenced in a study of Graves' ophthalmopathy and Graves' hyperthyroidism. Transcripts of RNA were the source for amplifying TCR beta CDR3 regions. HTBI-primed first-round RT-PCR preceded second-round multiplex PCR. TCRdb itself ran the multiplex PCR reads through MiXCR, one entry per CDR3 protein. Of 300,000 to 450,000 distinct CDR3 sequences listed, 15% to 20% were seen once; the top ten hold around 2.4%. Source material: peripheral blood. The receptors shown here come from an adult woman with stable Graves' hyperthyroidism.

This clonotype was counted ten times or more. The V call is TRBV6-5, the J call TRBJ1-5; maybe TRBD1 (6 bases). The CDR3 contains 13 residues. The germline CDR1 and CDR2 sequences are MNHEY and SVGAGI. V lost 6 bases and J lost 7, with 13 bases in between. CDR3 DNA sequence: TGTGCCAGCAGCCCTACAGGGCTACAGCCCCAGCATTTT. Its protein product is CASSPTGLQPQHF.

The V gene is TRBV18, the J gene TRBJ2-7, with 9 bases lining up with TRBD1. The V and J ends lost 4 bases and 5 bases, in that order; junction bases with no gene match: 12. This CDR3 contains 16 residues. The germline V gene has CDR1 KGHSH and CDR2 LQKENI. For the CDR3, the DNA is TGTGCCAGCTCACTGAAACAGGGGGCGTATAAGAACGAGCAGTACTTC. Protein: CASSLKQGAYKNEQYF. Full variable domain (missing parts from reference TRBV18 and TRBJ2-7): NAGVMQNPRHLVRRRGQEARLRCSPMKGHSHVYWYRQLPEEGLKFMVYLQKENIIDESGMPKERFSAEFPKEGPSILRIQQVVRGDSAAYFCASSLKQGAYKNEQYFGPGTRLTVT.

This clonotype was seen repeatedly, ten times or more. Here the CDR3 reads CASSANLGTNTGELFF. CDR3 DNA sequence: TGTGCCAGCAGCGCAAACCTGGGGACGAACACCGGGGAGCTGTTTTTT. The rearrangement joins TRBV11-2 to TRBJ2-2; D unresolved. The germline gives CDR1 SGHAT, CDR2 FQNNGV. This CDR3 comprises 16 residues. The V gene lost 5 bases and the J gene lost 0 bases, with 13 bases spanning the gap.

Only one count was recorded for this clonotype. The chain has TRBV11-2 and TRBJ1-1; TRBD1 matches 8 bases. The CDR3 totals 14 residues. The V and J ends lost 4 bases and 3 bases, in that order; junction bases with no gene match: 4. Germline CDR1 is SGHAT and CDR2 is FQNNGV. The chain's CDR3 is CASSSLQGDTEAFF. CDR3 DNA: TGTGCCAGCAGCTCCCTACAGGGGGACACTGAAGCTTTCTTT.

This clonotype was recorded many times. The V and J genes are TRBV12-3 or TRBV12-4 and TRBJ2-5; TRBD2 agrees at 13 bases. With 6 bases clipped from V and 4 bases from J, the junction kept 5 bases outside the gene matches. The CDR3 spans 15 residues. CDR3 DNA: TGTGCCAGCAGCGCCGGGACTAGCGGGATAGAGACCCAGTACTTC. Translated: CASSAGTSGIETQYF.

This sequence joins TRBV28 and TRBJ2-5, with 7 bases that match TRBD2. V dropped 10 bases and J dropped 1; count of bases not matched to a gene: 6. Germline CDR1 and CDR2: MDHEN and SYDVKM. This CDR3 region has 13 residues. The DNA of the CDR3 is TGTGCCACCAGAGCGGGGCTCCAAGAGACCCAGTACTTC. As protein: CATRAGLQETQYF.

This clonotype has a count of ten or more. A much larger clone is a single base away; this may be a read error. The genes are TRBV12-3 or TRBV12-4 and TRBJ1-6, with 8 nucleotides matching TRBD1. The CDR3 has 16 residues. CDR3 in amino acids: CASSPYGQGNNSHLHF. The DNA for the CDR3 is TGTGCCAGCAGCCCCTACGGACAGGGAAATAATTCACACCTCCACTTT.

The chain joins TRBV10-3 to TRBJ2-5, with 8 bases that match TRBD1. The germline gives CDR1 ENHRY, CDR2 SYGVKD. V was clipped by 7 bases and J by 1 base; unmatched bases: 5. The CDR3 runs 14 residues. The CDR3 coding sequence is TGTGCCATCACACGGGACAGGAGCCAAGAGACCCAGTACTTC. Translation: CAITRDRSQETQYF.

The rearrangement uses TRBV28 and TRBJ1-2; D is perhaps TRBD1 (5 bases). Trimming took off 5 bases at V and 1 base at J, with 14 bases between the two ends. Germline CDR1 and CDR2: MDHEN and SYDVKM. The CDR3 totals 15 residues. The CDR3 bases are TGTGCCAGCAGTCCCCGAGCAGGGTATAACTATGGCTACACCTTC. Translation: CASSPRAGYNYGYTF.

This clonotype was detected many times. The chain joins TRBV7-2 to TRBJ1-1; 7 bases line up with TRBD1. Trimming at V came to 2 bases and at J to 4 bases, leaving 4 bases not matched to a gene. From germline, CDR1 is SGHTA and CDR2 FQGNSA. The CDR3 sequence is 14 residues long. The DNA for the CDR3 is TGTGCCAGCAGCTTAATAGGGGGCCGCACTGAAGCTTTCTTT. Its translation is CASSLIGGRTEAFF. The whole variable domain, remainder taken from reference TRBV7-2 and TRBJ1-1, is GAGVSQSPSNKVTEKGKDVELRCDPISGHTALYWYRQSLGQGLEFLIYFQGNSAPDKSGLPSDRFSAERTGGSVSTLTIQRTQQEDSAVYLCASSLIGGRTEAFFGQGTRLTVV.